The 26 T cell receptor beta chains given below trace back to one sample, sequenced in a study of blood T cells in healthy people across ages. Combining a sample-barcoded 5' primer with a J-beta primer mix, a second PCR ran for roughly 7 to 12 cycles. From the 5' RACE reads, TCRdb called clonotypes with MiXCR, one entry per CDR3 protein. In the table there are about 1,800,000 distinct CDR3 sequences, roughly 27% of which are singletons. The sample taken for sequencing was blood. The origin of the receptors is a woman in her thirties in good health.

This chain connects TRBV7-2 to TRBJ2-7; 7 positions agree with TRBD2. This CDR3 region has 16 residues. The germline gives CDR1 SGHTA, CDR2 FQGNSA. With 5 bases clipped from V and 1 base from J, the junction kept 11 bases outside the gene matches. This CDR3 is CASSRGGGRDSYEQYF. DNA of the CDR3: TGTGCCAGCAGCCGCGGGGGAGGGCGGGATTCCTACGAGCAGTACTTC.

This clonotype was found a few times. This rearrangement joins TRBV29-1 to TRBJ2-1, with TRBD2 as a possible D gene (7 bases). V lost 2 bases and J 3 bases, leaving 14 bases between the germline ends. The CDR3 covers 15 residues. Germline assignment: CDR1 SQVTM and CDR2 ANQGSEA. The CDR3 spells CSVEIRGASYNEQFF. CDR3 nucleotides: TGCAGCGTTGAAATTCGGGGGGCAAGCTACAATGAGCAGTTCTTC.

A remark on this clonotype: A much larger clonotype is one base distant, so this may be a read error. This rearrangement joins TRBV7-9 to TRBJ2-7; 12 bases align to TRBD2. The CDR3 is 16 amino acids. The trim removed 4 bases at V and 0 bases at J, leaving 4 bases unmatched. The germline CDR1 and CDR2 sequences are SEHNR and FQNEAQ (reference sequence). In nucleotides, the CDR3 is TGTGCCAGCAGCTCCGGACTAGCGGGGAACTCCTACGAGCAGTACTTC. This codes for CASSSGLAGNSYEQYF.

This clonotype was detected a few times. This chain connects TRBV24-1 to TRBJ1-1; D not resolved. The CDR3 extends over 11 amino acids. V was trimmed by 4 bases and J by 8 bases, leaving 7 bases between them. Germline V gene data show CDR1 as KGHDR and CDR2 as SFDVKD. The CDR3 bases are TGTGCCACCAGTGAGGGATACGAAGCTTTCTTT. Its translation: CATSEGYEAFF.

This chain links TRBV21-1 with TRBJ2-7. TRBV21-1 is recorded as a pseudogene. This CDR3 is 14 amino acids long. CDR3 in amino acids: CASSKDTAHYEQYF. The CDR3 DNA follows: TGTGCCAGCAGCAAAGATACAGCACACTACGAGCAGTACTTC.

There are many counts of this clonotype. V gene TRBV15 combines with J gene TRBJ2-3; TRBD2 is a possible D gene (5 bases). V was trimmed by 0 bases and J by 3 bases, leaving 16 bases between them. Germline-derived CDR1 and CDR2 are LNHNV and YYDKDF (reference sequence). There are 17 residues in the CDR3. CDR3 coding DNA: TGTGCCACCAGCAGAGATGTAGGACTCCGGGCTACAGATACGCAGTATTTT. Encoded protein: CATSRDVGLRATDTQYF.

The chain carries TRBV7-9 and TRBJ1-2, with D possibly TRBD1 on 5 matching bases. Per the germline V gene, CDR1 is SEHNR and CDR2 is FQNEAQ (reference sequence). The CDR3 spans 15 residues. V lost 4 bases to trimming and J lost 1 base, with 13 bases between them. CDR3 nucleotides: TGTGCCAGCAGCTGGGGGGTAGAAAATAACTATGGCTACACCTTC. Amino acid sequence: CASSWGVENNYGYTF.

J is TRBJ2-1 and V is TRBV12-3 or TRBV12-4, with 7 bases identical to TRBD2. CDR3 length: 14 residues. Trimming removed 5 bases from V and 8 bases from J; junction bases left unmatched: 9. The CDR3 DNA reads as TGTGCCAGCAGTCCCAGAGCGGGGTCCGATGAGCAGTTCTTC. Protein: CASSPRAGSDEQFF.

There are many counts of this clonotype. The chain couples TRBV29-1 to TRBJ1-2, with D unclear. Trimming removed 3 bases at V and 6 bases at J, with 8 bases between. The germline V gene has CDR1 SQVTM and CDR2 ANQGSEA. The CDR3 is 11 residues long. The CDR3 sequence is CSVDSSHGYTF. The CDR3 DNA follows: TGCAGCGTTGATTCGTCGCATGGCTACACCTTC.

This chain links TRBV5-4 with TRBJ1-2, with D uncertain. Germline CDR1 is SGHNT and CDR2 is YYREEE (reference sequence). The CDR3 totals 14 residues. V lost 2 bases and J lost 3, with 11 bases in between. For the CDR3, the DNA is TGTGCCAGCAGCTTAATGGGCGGGTACTATGGCTACACCTTC. It yields the protein CASSLMGGYYGYTF. Variable domain in full (rest from reference TRBV5-4 and TRBJ1-2): ETGVTQSPTHLIKTRGQQVTLRCSSQSGHNTVSWYQQALGQGPQFIFQYYREEENGRGNFPPRFSGLQFPNYSSELNVNALELDDSALYLCASSLMGGYYGYTFGSGTRLTVV.

In the case of this clonotype: Since the CDR3 does not end with the conserved phenylalanine or tryptophan, this likely comes from a read error. The gene calls are TRBV7-2 and TRBJ2-1, with a weak D call TRBD1 (6 bases). Trimming left V 1 base short and J 6 bases short, with 13 bases between. This CDR3 has 15 residues. From germline, CDR1 is SGHTA and CDR2 FQGNSA. In DNA, the CDR3 is TGTGCCAGCAGCTTAGTTGGGACACCTTCCAATGAGCAGTTCCCC. Translated: CASSLVGTPSNEQFP.

This clonotype occurred many times. J is TRBJ2-1 and V is TRBV20-1; D is unresolved. V gave up 0 bases and J gave up 4 bases, with 13 bases separating them. This CDR3 comprises 15 residues. Per germline, CDR1 DFQATT and CDR2 SNEGSKA (reference sequence). The CDR3 region is CSARDRPDRYNEQFF. CDR3 nucleotides: TGCAGTGCTAGAGATCGGCCAGATCGGTACAATGAGCAGTTCTTC.

This clonotype was picked up a small number of times. The rearrangement links TRBV6-1 to TRBJ2-7, with a possible D match to TRBD2 (5 bases). The V gene's germline CDR1 is MNHNS and CDR2 SASEGT. Trimming took 1 base from V and 7 from J, leaving 14 bases between them. The CDR3 runs to 14 residues. The chain's CDR3 is CASSEGGLLWEQYF. The DNA for the CDR3 is TGTGCCAGCAGTGAAGGAGGGCTATTGTGGGAGCAGTACTTC.

The chain joins TRBV7-2 to TRBJ1-2; TRBD1 matches at 8 bases. V lost 5 bases, J lost 8 bases, and 13 bases stayed unmatched. From germline, CDR1 is SGHTA and CDR2 FQGNSA. The CDR3 covers 15 residues. The CDR3 region is CASSPTIGQGKGYTF. The CDR3 nucleotides are TGTGCCAGCAGCCCTACGATTGGACAGGGAAAGGGCTACACCTTC.

This clonotype was seen only a few times. The rearrangement uses TRBV7-6 and TRBJ1-5, with 9 positions matching TRBD1. V shed 4 bases, J shed 6 bases, and the junction held 4 bases outside the gene matches. The CDR3 is 14 amino acids. Germline values: CDR1 SGHVS, CDR2 FNYEAQ. As DNA, the CDR3 is TGTGCCAGCAGCTGGGACAGGGAAGGTCAGCCCCAGCATTTT. Translating it yields CASSWDREGQPQHF.

The genes are TRBV6-2 or TRBV6-3 and TRBJ2-7; 7 bases match TRBD1. V trimming: 6 bases; J trimming: 4 bases; junction bases outside the gene matches: 9. Per germline, CDR1 MNHEY and CDR2 SVGEGT. This CDR3 is built from 14 residues. The CDR3 DNA is TGTGCCAGCAGCTACAGGGGTGAGATGTACGAGCAGTACTTC. This encodes CASSYRGEMYEQYF.

This rearrangement joins TRBV29-1 to TRBJ2-2; D remains ambiguous. The CDR3 loop spans 13 amino acids. The V gene's germline CDR1 is SQVTM and CDR2 ANQGSEA. The V gene lost 4 bases and the J gene lost 2 bases, with 8 bases spanning the gap. The CDR3 sequence is CSVVWSNTGELFF. The CDR3 DNA follows: TGCAGCGTTGTCTGGTCCAACACCGGGGAGCTGTTTTTT.

This clonotype came up a few times. The chain recombines TRBV7-9 with TRBJ1-2; 7 bases map to TRBD1. The trim removed 4 bases at V and 5 bases at J, leaving 7 bases unmatched. CDR1 and CDR2 (germline): SEHNR, FQNEAQ (reference sequence). This CDR3 comprises 14 residues. CDR3 DNA sequence: TGTGCCAGCAGCTCAACAGGGGTTCCTTATGGCTACACCTTC. This gives the protein CASSSTGVPYGYTF.

This rearrangement joins TRBV15 to TRBJ2-7, with 8 bases lining up with TRBD2. V lost 10 bases, J lost 7 bases, and 9 bases stayed unmatched. Germline V lookup: CDR1 LNHNV, CDR2 YYDKDF (reference sequence). This CDR3 has 12 residues. As DNA, the CDR3 is TGTGCCATCGGGATAACTAGCGGAGAGCAGTACTTC. Translation: CAIGITSGEQYF.

Concerning this clonotype: A junction boundary mismatches the germline segment, possibly from a read error. V and J are TRBV12-3 or TRBV12-4 and TRBJ2-4; 7 bases align to TRBD1. The CDR3 length is 12 residues. The CDR3 coding sequence is TGTGCCAGCAGTTTTACAGGGGACGAGGGATCCTTC. Translated: CASSFTGDEGSF.

This clonotype was observed once. The DNA of the CDR3 is TGTGCCAGCAGCTTATTACGGAGAACGAACACTGAAGCTTTCTTT. Its protein product is CASSLLRRTNTEAFF. The gene calls are TRBV11-2 and TRBJ1-1; D not certain. Deletions cut 2 bases from V and 1 base from J, with 11 bases between. This CDR3 has 15 amino acids. From germline, CDR1 is SGHAT and CDR2 FQNNGV. Filled out from reference TRBV11-2 and TRBJ1-1, the complete variable domain reads EAGVAQSPRYKIIEKRQSVAFWCNPISGHATLYWYQQILGQGPKLLIQFQNNGVVDDSQLPKDRFSAERLKGVDSTLKIQPAKLEDSAVYLCASSLLRRTNTEAFFGQGTRLTVV.

This clonotype was recorded a few times. The V gene is TRBV3-1, the J gene TRBJ2-1, with a tentative D call TRBD2 (5 bases). CDR1 is LGHDT and CDR2 is YNNKEL in the germline V gene (reference sequence). The length of the CDR3 is 12 residues. Trimming shortened V by 2 bases and J by 9 bases, and 8 bases separated the two germline ends. The CDR3 nucleotides are TGTGCCAGCAGCCAACTGACTACTGAGCAGTTCTTC. Encoded protein: CASSQLTTEQFF.

Here the CDR3 DNA reads TGCGCCAGCAGCTCCAAAACAGGGAATCAAGAGACCCAGTACTTC. It codes for CASSSKTGNQETQYF. The J gene is TRBJ2-5, the V gene TRBV5-1, with D possibly matching TRBD1 (6 bases). This CDR3 comprises 15 residues. Germline-derived CDR1 and CDR2 are SGHRS and YFSETQ. The V end was cut by 3 bases, the J end by 2 bases, with 14 bases between.

J is TRBJ2-1 and V is TRBV5-1, with TRBD1 matching over 7 bases. Per germline, CDR1 SGHRS and CDR2 YFSETQ. The ends lost 8 bases at V and 3 bases at J; junction bases unmatched: 29. This CDR3 has 21 amino acids. The CDR3 region is CASGLQGLFSERAYRYNEQFF. The CDR3 DNA reads as TGCGCCAGTGGCCTACAGGGGCTGTTTAGCGAGAGGGCCTATCGCTACAATGAGCAGTTCTTC.

This clonotype has more than one count but fewer than ten. The chain joins TRBV5-1 to TRBJ2-7, with D possibly TRBD2 on 5 matching bases. CDR3 length: 16 amino acids. Trimming stripped 1 base from V and 5 bases from J, with 19 bases between. The germline gives CDR1 SGHRS, CDR2 YFSETQ. CDR3 region: CASSLRRSPIYDEQYF. The CDR3 region has the DNA TGCGCCAGCAGCTTGAGGAGGTCCCCAATCTACGACGAGCAGTACTTC.

The chain employs TRBV9 and TRBJ1-5, with a weak D call TRBD1 (5 bases). The CDR3 is 15 residues long. V dropped 2 bases and J dropped 6 bases, with 15 bases sitting between them. Germline V CDR1 and CDR2: SGDLS, YYNGEE. In DNA, the CDR3 is TGTGCCAGCAGCGTCGGCAGGGAGATTGGTCAGCCCCAGCATTTT. Translation gives CASSVGREIGQPQHF.